Given below is one TCR beta chain in context. What it binds is not known. The data originate from a study of blood T cells in healthy people across ages. Study-wide findings and caveats: Unsorted PBMC input precluded a conclusive naive versus antigen-experienced comparison.

CDR3 length: 15 residues. The ends lost 3 bases at V and 5 bases at J; junction bases unmatched: 7. CDR1 is MGHRA, CDR2 YSYEKL, per germline. A second PCR of about 7 to 12 cycles used a sample-barcoded 5' primer and a J-beta primer mix. TCRdb re-derived calls from the 5' RACE reads in MiXCR, one entry per CDR3 protein. Of 800,000 or so distinct CDR3 sequences listed, approximately 67% are singletons. The rearrangement uses TRBV4-1 and TRBJ2-1, with 7 positions matching TRBD1. Sequenced input: blood. The TCR was taken from a man aged 25-45 years in good health. CDR3 protein: CASSHRDSLHNEQFF. The CDR3 nucleotides are TGCGCCAGCAGCCACCGGGACAGCCTACACAATGAGCAGTTCTTC.